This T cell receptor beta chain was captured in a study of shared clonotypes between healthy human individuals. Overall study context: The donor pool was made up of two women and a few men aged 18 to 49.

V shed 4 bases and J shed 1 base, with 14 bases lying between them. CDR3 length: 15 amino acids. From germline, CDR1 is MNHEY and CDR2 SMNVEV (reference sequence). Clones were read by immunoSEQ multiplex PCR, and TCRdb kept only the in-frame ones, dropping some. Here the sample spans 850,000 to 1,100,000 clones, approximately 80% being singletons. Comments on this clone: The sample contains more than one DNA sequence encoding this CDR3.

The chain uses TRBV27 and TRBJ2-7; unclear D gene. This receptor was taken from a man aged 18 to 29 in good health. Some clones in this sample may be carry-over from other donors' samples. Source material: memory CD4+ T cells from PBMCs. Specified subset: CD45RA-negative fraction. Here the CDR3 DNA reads TGTGCCAGCAGTTGGTCAGGACGTTTTTCCTACGAGCAGTACTTC. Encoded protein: CASSWSGRFSYEQYF.